The rows below give T cell receptor beta chains drawn from one sample of a study of blood T cells in healthy people across ages. One entry per CDR3 protein results from TCRdb running MiXCR on the 5' RACE reads. The sample holds roughly 900,000 distinct CDR3 sequences, 45% to 50% seen once. Sample: blood. The receptors come from a man between 25 and 39 years old in good health. CDR3s include the opening cysteine and the closing phenylalanine or tryptophan. The D gene is left open where the match is weak. Rows give clone size only sometimes, using once, few, many, or a class for an expanded clone.

abundance	d_gene	v_gene	j_gene	CDR3nt	CDR3aa
NA	NA	TRBV20-1	TRBJ2-7	TGCAGTGCTAGAGATCTGAGCAGGGGGGATTACGAGCAGTACTTC	CSARDLSRGDYEQYF
NA	NA	TRBV29-1	TRBJ1-1	TGCAGCGGCATGTACGAGGGTCGGGAAGCTTTCTTT	CSGMYEGREAFF
NA	NA	TRBV6-5	TRBJ1-4	TGTGCCAGCAGTTACGGGGAAAAACTGTTTTTT	CASSYGEKLFF
NA	NA	TRBV27	TRBJ1-2	TGTGCCAGCAGTTTATATAGTCCGTCAGGGAGTAACTATGGCTACACCTTC	CASSLYSPSGSNYGYTF
NA	TRBD1	TRBV20-1	TRBJ2-7	TGCAGTGCTAGAGGCCGGACAGGGGATTCCTACGAGCAGTACTTC	CSARGRTGDSYEQYF
few	TRBD1	TRBV28	TRBJ2-7	TGTGCCAGCAGTTTAAGGGACAGCAATTCCTACGAGCAGTACTTC	CASSLRDSNSYEQYF
NA	TRBD2	TRBV20-1	TRBJ2-1	TGCAGTGCTCCCAACAGACTAGCGGGTGAGCAGTTCTTC	CSAPNRLAGEQFF
NA	NA	TRBV5-6	TRBJ2-1	TGTGCCAGCAGCATCGGACGGCTAGAGCAGTTCTTC	CASSIGRLEQFF
NA	NA	TRBV12-3/TRBV12-4	TRBJ2-3	TGTGCCAGCAGCATAAACCCCCGAGCGCAGTATTTT	CASSINPRAQYF
NA	NA	TRBV7-9	TRBJ2-5	TGTGCCAGCAGCTTACCGGGCTCAGGGTCAGAGACCCAGTACTTC	CASSLPGSGSETQYF
few	NA	TRBV24-1	TRBJ1-2	TGTGCCACCGGGGGCCAGGGCGTCTATGGCTACACCTTC	CATGGQGVYGYTF
NA	NA	TRBV5-4	TRBJ1-1	TGTGCCAGCAGCGGGGGGGCGGCAGGGGATACTGAAGCTTTCTTT	CASSGGAAGDTEAFF
few	NA	TRBV4-2	TRBJ2-7	TGTGCCAGCAGCCAAGATATAGCGGTATACGAGCAGTACTTC	CASSQDIAVYEQYF
few	NA	TRBV2	TRBJ1-5	TGTGCCAGCAGGCAGTGGACAACGCCAAATCAGCCCCAGCATTTT	CASRQWTTPNQPQHF
NA	NA	TRBV6-4	TRBJ1-4	TGTGCCAGCAGGGCAGGGGCCGCAACTAATGAAAAACTGTTTTTT	CASRAGAATNEKLFF
once	NA	TRBV20-1	TRBJ2-3	TGCAGTGCTAGAGAATCAAGGCAGGTCACAGATACGCAGTATTTT	CSARESRQVTDTQYF
NA	NA	TRBV4-1	TRBJ1-1	TGCGCCAGCAGCCAAGAGGACAATTTGAACACTGAAGCTTTCTTT	CASSQEDNLNTEAFF
few	NA	TRBV11-2	TRBJ2-1	TGTGCCAGCAGCTCGAGAGGTGAGGGGCGGTTCTTC	CASSSRGEGRFF
NA	NA	TRBV5-4	TRBJ2-7	TGTGCCAGCAGCTCAGGGGGGGGTTCCCCCTACGAGCAGTACTTC	CASSSGGGSPYEQYF
NA	TRBD2	TRBV6-2/TRBV6-3	TRBJ2-1	TGTGCCAGCAGCGGATTCGGGAGGGGAAACAATGAGCAGTTCTTC	CASSGFGRGNNEQFF
NA	NA	TRBV2	TRBJ2-5	TGTGCCAGCAGTGGAGGTACCCAAGAGACCCAGTACTTC	CASSGGTQETQYF
few	TRBD1	TRBV20-1	TRBJ2-1	TGCAGTGCTATGGGGGGGACAGGGATCGGTGAGCAGTTCTTC	CSAMGGTGIGEQFF
NA	NA	TRBV27	TRBJ2-6	TGTGCCAGCCAGGACGTGCCCAACGTCCTGACTTTC	CASQDVPNVLTF
NA	NA	TRBV5-1	TRBJ2-2	TGCGCCAGCATAGAGCTCCCGAACACCGGGGAGCTGTTTTTT	CASIELPNTGELFF
few	NA	TRBV27	TRBJ2-1	TGTGCCAGCAGTTTAGTCAGCGACGATGAGCAGTTCTTC	CASSLVSDDEQFF
NA	TRBD1	TRBV6-1	TRBJ1-5	TGTGCCAGTGAACAGGGGGCTGGGCAGCCCCAGCATTTT	CASEQGAGQPQHF
NA	NA	TRBV3-1	TRBJ1-4	TGTGCCGTGTCATCACGGATTAATGAAAAACTGTTTTTT	CAVSSRINEKLFF
once	NA	TRBV15	TRBJ2-7	TGTGCCACCAGCAGAGATCACGGCCCCGAGCAGTACTTC	CATSRDHGPEQYF
few	NA	TRBV12-3/TRBV12-4	TRBJ2-1	TGTGCCAGCAGCCCCGGGGCCGCCTACAATGAGCAGTTCTTC	CASSPGAAYNEQFF
once	TRBD2	TRBV5-4	TRBJ2-2	TGTGCCAGCAGCAACGGACTAGCGGGTTACACCGGGGAGCTGTTTTTT	CASSNGLAGYTGELFF
NA	NA	TRBV7-9	TRBJ1-4	TGTGCCAGCAGCTTAGCGCAAAATAATGAAAAACTGTTTTTT	CASSLAQNNEKLFF
NA	NA	TRBV28	TRBJ1-2	TGTGCCAGCAGGGACAACAGCGGAGGTGGCTACACCTTC	CASRDNSGGGYTF
once	NA	TRBV5-1	TRBJ2-1	TGCGCCAGCAGCTTGGACAGGGAAGGCGGGGGAAGCTACAATGAGCAGTTCTTC	CASSLDREGGGSYNEQFF
few	TRBD1	TRBV12-3/TRBV12-4	TRBJ2-1	TGTGCCAGCAGTTTCGCCAGGGGGAATGAGCAGTTCTTC	CASSFARGNEQFF
few	NA	TRBV10-3	TRBJ2-5	TGTGCCGTCAGGGCCAGCCAAGAGACCCAGTACTTC	CAVRASQETQYF
few	TRBD2	TRBV6-2/TRBV6-3	TRBJ2-3	TGTGCCAGCAGGAGTGCGGGGGGGCTCACAGATACGCAGTATTTT	CASRSAGGLTDTQYF
many	NA	TRBV4-3	TRBJ2-2	TGCGCCAGCAGCCAAGTCCCCACCGGGGAGCTGTTTTTT	CASSQVPTGELFF
NA	NA	TRBV7-2	TRBJ2-7	TGTGCCAGCAGCCGAAGCGGCAGGGACGAGCAGTACTTC	CASSRSGRDEQYF
few	TRBD1	TRBV28	TRBJ2-7	TGTGCCAGCAGTTCTCCGCCGGGACAGCCCTACGAGCAGTACTTC	CASSSPPGQPYEQYF
NA	TRBD1	TRBV6-6	TRBJ1-6	TGTGCCAGCACCCCACGACAGGGGTATAATTCACCCCTCCACTTT	CASTPRQGYNSPLHF
NA	TRBD1	TRBV20-1	TRBJ2-7	TGCAGTGCTTACCCCGGGACAGGGAACTACGAGCAGTACTTC	CSAYPGTGNYEQYF
NA	NA	TRBV10-3	TRBJ2-3	TGTGCCATCGACAGGGAGGACACAGATACGCAGTATTTT	CAIDREDTDTQYF
NA	NA	TRBV12-3/TRBV12-4	TRBJ1-1	TGTGCCAGCAGTCTTGCCGGGTCCGGGAACACTGAAGCTTTCTTT	CASSLAGSGNTEAFF
NA	NA	TRBV25-1	TRBJ1-2	TGTGCCAGCAGTGAAGAGGTAGACGGCTATGGCTACACCTTC	CASSEEVDGYGYTF
few	TRBD2	TRBV14	TRBJ2-1	TGTGCCAGCAGCCTATACGGACTAGCGAGCAATGAGCAGTTCTTC	CASSLYGLASNEQFF
NA	NA	TRBV7-2	TRBJ1-2	TGTGCCAGCAGCCCCCGCGGGGGGCTTCATGGCTACACCTTC	CASSPRGGLHGYTF
NA	TRBD2	TRBV3-1	TRBJ2-5	TGTGCCAGCAGCCAAGGACTAGCGGGGGCTACCCCGGAGACCCAGTACTTC	CASSQGLAGATPETQYF
few	NA	TRBV11-3	TRBJ2-7	TGTGCCAGCAGTGAGGGACACTACTACGAGCAGTACTTC	CASSEGHYYEQYF
few	TRBD1	TRBV7-9	TRBJ2-7	TGTGCCAGCAGCCCCCAGACAGGGGGACCCTACGAGCAGTACTTC	CASSPQTGGPYEQYF
few	NA	TRBV10-3	TRBJ2-1	TGTGCCATCAGGGCGGAGGGGAGCTTAAGGAATGAGCAGTTCTTC	CAIRAEGSLRNEQFF